In this sample, the clone carrying this T cell receptor beta chain turned up a few times. Its antigen remains unidentified. The data stem from a study of beta chain features in type 1 diabetes. Across the study: All samples together contributed 95 million to 110 million sorted cells for examination.

The authors reverse transcribed all of the isolated RNA, so sequencing captured expressed TCRB transcripts. TCRdb's copy holds only in-frame clones and misses some; the assay was immunoSEQ multiplex PCR. Counted here are under 300,000 clones, approximately 8% occurring once; the ten biggest clones make up roughly 1%. General observations from the study: Researchers report that Type 1 diabetes patients had moderately but significantly shorter TCRB CDR3s across all four CD4+ subsets. Because the template was cDNA, high-expressing cells might be over-represented. With patients and controls alike, PCR might favor shorter templates to an equal degree.

This receptor was identified in a woman between 18 and 30 years old in good health. Sequencing input: central memory CD4+ T cells from blood.

The CDR3, as DNA: TGCGCCAGCAGCCAAGATCGTAGCGGGGTCTCAGATGAGCAGTTCTTC. Amino acid sequence: CASSQDRSGVSDEQFF. V usage is TRBV4-3 and J usage is TRBJ2-1; the match to TRBD2 covers 8 bases. Trimming removed 0 bases from V and 8 bases from J; junction bases left unmatched: 9. There are 16 residues in the CDR3. CDR1 and CDR2 (germline): LGHNA, YSLEER.